These 27 T cell receptor beta chains came from one sample sequenced in a study of blood T cell repertoires in COVID-19. The data were produced by immunoSEQ multiplex PCR, yet TCRdb's version contains in-frame clones alone and is incomplete. The table lists some 180,000 clones, around four fifths of them singletons, with 2.5% to 3% in the top ten. Input material: peripheral blood. Every receptor here comes from a woman aged 80 or older with COVID-19, enrolled during active disease.

This rearrangement joins TRBV4-2 to TRBJ2-1; D is undetermined. This CDR3 is 13 amino acids long. V dropped 2 bases and J dropped 9 bases, with 11 bases sitting between them. The germline V gene encodes CDR1 LGHNA and CDR2 YNFKEQ. In nucleotides, the CDR3 is TGTGCCAGCAGCCAAACTGTTGACTTTGAGCAGTTCTTC. The encoded protein is CASSQTVDFEQFF.

The J gene is TRBJ2-1, the V gene TRBV21-1; TRBD1 reflects the table's D call only, with no check against the DNA. TRBV21-1 is annotated as a pseudogene. CDR3 length: 15 residues. The CDR3 spells CASSAPGQDPNEQFF. CDR3 nucleotide sequence: TGTGCCAGCAGCGCACCGGGACAGGACCCCAATGAGCAGTTCTTC.

The genes are TRBV5-1 and TRBJ1-1; D unclear. CDR3 size: 15 residues. Germline V gene sequence: CDR1 SGHRS, CDR2 YFSETQ. The V end lost 6 bases, the J end lost 10 bases, and 25 bases lay between the germline ends. CDR3: CASISHEGGDGRAFF. CDR3 coding DNA: TGCGCCAGCATCTCCCACGAGGGTGGCGATGGTCGAGCTTTCTTT.

The chain couples TRBV29-1 to TRBJ2-2; D unclear. This CDR3 comprises 14 residues. Germline CDR1 is SQVTM and CDR2 is ANQGSEA. Trimming cost V 7 bases and J 0 bases, with 12 bases left between them. The CDR3 loop reads CSALVTANTGELFF. CDR3 coding DNA: TGCAGCGCCTTAGTTACAGCGAACACCGGGGAGCTGTTTTTT.

The chain joins TRBV4-1 to TRBJ2-3; unclear D gene. Germline V gene data show CDR1 as MGHRA and CDR2 as YSYEKL. The CDR3 has 14 residues. V was pared by 3 bases and J by 5 bases, with 12 bases between. The CDR3 here is CASSQGLPLDTQYF. The CDR3 DNA reads as TGCGCCAGCAGCCAGGGCCTTCCCTTAGATACGCAGTATTTT.

This rearrangement joins TRBV23-1 to TRBJ2-6; D is possibly TRBD1 (6 bases). TRBV23-1 is identified as an open reading frame with a role that is uncertain. V was cut by 6 bases and J by 0 bases, with 18 bases left in between. The CDR3 covers 18 residues. CDR3 sequence: CASSGTPGGISGANVLTF. In DNA, the CDR3 is TGCGCCAGCAGCGGGACACCTGGTGGGATCTCTGGGGCCAACGTCCTGACTTTC.

V gene TRBV18 combines with J gene TRBJ2-5; D perhaps matches TRBD2 (5 bases). The CDR3 is made up of 16 amino acids. Germline V CDR1 and CDR2: KGHSH, LQKENI. V was shortened by 6 bases and J by 1 base, with 18 bases between the two germline ends. In DNA, the CDR3 is TGTGCCAGCTCGGGGATCCTCGGGGATCGCCAAGAGACCCAGTACTTC. Protein: CASSGILGDRQETQYF.

This chain links TRBV3-1 (or the pseudogene TRBV3-2) with TRBJ1-2, with D tentatively TRBD1 (6 bases). The V end was cut by 1 base, the J end by 8 bases, with 14 bases between. This CDR3 is built from 14 residues. CDR1 and CDR2 (germline): LGHDT, YNNKEL (reference sequence). In DNA, the CDR3 is TGTGCCAGCAGCCAAGGCCTGGGGGCGCGAGGCTACACCTTC. It codes for CASSQGLGARGYTF.

This clone was found once. The gene calls are TRBV5-4 and TRBJ2-4; 7 positions agree with TRBD2. The CDR3 is made up of 13 amino acids. J gave up 15 bases and V 1 base, and 10 bases lay outside the gene matches. CDR1 and CDR2 from the germline V gene are SGHNT and YYREEE (reference sequence). CDR3 sequence reads: CASSLPPGGTWYF. The CDR3 nucleotides read TGTGCCAGCAGCTTGCCCCCGGGAGGCACTTGGTACTTC.

The DNA of the CDR3 is TGTGCCATCAGGGAAGTTAGCGGGGGGGTCCACGAGCAGTACTTC. This sequence encodes CAIREVSGGVHEQYF. The gene calls are TRBV10-3 and TRBJ2-7, with TRBD2 matching 11 bases. The junction had 9 bases not matched to a gene; V was cut back by 6 bases and J by 5 bases. CDR1 and CDR2 from the germline V gene are ENHRY and SYGVKD. The CDR3 is 15 amino acids.

The chain recombines TRBV18 with TRBJ2-2, with no clear D. The CDR3 sequence is 13 residues long. In germline, CDR1 is KGHSH, CDR2 LQKENI. V was pared by 0 bases and J by 11 bases, with 10 bases between. CDR3 amino acids: CASSPPLPSELFF. The CDR3 bases are TGTGCCAGCTCACCACCGTTGCCTAGTGAGCTGTTTTTT.

The gene calls are TRBV27 and TRBJ2-7; D gene unclear. Germline V gives CDR1 MNHEY, CDR2 SMNVEV (reference sequence). CDR3 size: 13 residues. Between the trimmed V and J ends, which lost 3 bases and 2 bases, there was a span of 8 bases. The CDR3 protein is CASSLREAYEQYF. The CDR3 region has the DNA TGTGCCAGCAGTTTGAGAGAGGCCTACGAGCAGTACTTC.

The V call is TRBV6-5, the J call TRBJ2-7, with D perhaps matching TRBD1 (5 bases). The CDR3 contains 15 residues. V was cut by 1 base and J by 2 bases, with 12 bases left in between. Germline loops: CDR1 MNHEY, CDR2 SVGAGI. The CDR3, as DNA: TGTGCCAGCAGTTACTTAGGGGCCCCAACCTACGAGCAGTACTTC. This codes for CASSYLGAPTYEQYF.

Here the CDR3 reads CASSFLLSTEAFF. The CDR3 DNA follows: TGTGCCAGCAGTTTCTTGTTGAGCACTGAAGCTTTCTTT. This chain connects TRBV27 to TRBJ1-1; D ambiguous. V lost 3 bases and J 4 bases, leaving 9 bases between the germline ends. Germline values: CDR1 MNHEY, CDR2 SMNVEV (reference sequence). This CDR3 spans 13 amino acids.

The chain has TRBV5-5 and TRBJ1-4; 9 bases fit TRBD1. This CDR3 has 15 residues. V lost 3 bases and J lost 11; bases outside the gene matches: 11. The germline V gene has CDR1 SGHKS and CDR2 YYEKEE (reference sequence). The CDR3 protein is CASSWGTGTRPKLFF. The CDR3 nucleotides are TGTGCCAGCAGCTGGGGGACAGGGACGAGGCCGAAACTGTTTTTT.

This clone was observed a few times. The chain employs TRBV7-3 and TRBJ2-7, with D unresolved. V gave up 1 base and J gave up 3 bases, with 7 bases separating them. There are 13 residues in the CDR3. Germline CDR1 is SGHTA and CDR2 is FQGTGA. CDR3 residues: CASSLSAGYEQYF. CDR3 sequence (DNA): TGTGCCAGCAGCTTAAGCGCAGGCTACGAGCAGTACTTC.

This clone was observed a few times. The chain uses TRBV19 and TRBJ1-2; D not certain. Trimming left V 5 bases short and J 7 bases short, with 20 bases between. There are 15 residues in the CDR3. The germline gives CDR1 LNHDA, CDR2 SQIVND (reference sequence). The CDR3 DNA follows: TGTGCCAGTAGTCTCAACAGACCCCAAGAGAGTGGCTACACCTTC. Translating it yields CASSLNRPQESGYTF.

This sequence joins TRBV28 and TRBJ2-1; 7 nucleotides align to TRBD2. The CDR3 loop spans 15 amino acids. V lost 5 bases and J lost 2; bases outside the gene matches: 6. Looked up from germline, CDR1 is MDHEN and CDR2 is SYDVKM. CDR3 bases: TGTGCCAGCAGTCCGCCGGGGGGTCCCTACAATGAGCAGTTCTTC. Protein sequence: CASSPPGGPYNEQFF.

The V call is TRBV11-3, the J call TRBJ2-3; tentative D call: TRBD2 (6 bases). Germline V gene data show CDR1 as SGHNT and CDR2 as YENEEA. Trimming cost V 1 base and J 6 bases, with 11 bases left between them. This CDR3 region has 14 residues. The CDR3 sequence is CASSLGPSVDTQYF. The CDR3 DNA reads TGTGCCAGCAGCTTAGGGCCTAGCGTCGATACGCAGTATTTT.

V gene TRBV18 combines with J gene TRBJ2-5; D might be TRBD2 (6 bases). CDR1 and CDR2 from the germline V gene are KGHSH and LQKENI. This CDR3 has 14 residues. V lost 0 bases and J lost 5, with 10 bases in between. The CDR3 DNA is TGTGCCAGCTCACCACCGGGACTTCGGGAGACCCAGTACTTC. It encodes CASSPPGLRETQYF. Using reference TRBV18 and TRBJ2-5 for the parts outside the CDR3, the full variable domain is NAGVMQNPRHLVRRRGQEARLRCSPMKGHSHVYWYRQLPEEGLKFMVYLQKENIIDESGMPKERFSAEFPKEGPSILRIQQVVRGDSAAYFCASSPPGLRETQYFGPGTRLLVL.

CDR3 DNA: TGTGCCAGCAGCTTAGGGCAGTCAAGGGGGCCCTACGAGCAGTACTTC. This sequence encodes CASSLGQSRGPYEQYF. This chain links TRBV7-2 with TRBJ2-7; 7 bases align to TRBD1. J was trimmed by 2 bases and V by 1 base; bases with no gene match: 8. The CDR3 has 16 residues. Germline lookup yields CDR1 SGHTA and CDR2 FQGNSA.

J is TRBJ1-5 and V is TRBV18; 9 bases fit TRBD1. The CDR3 length is 13 residues. Looked up from germline, CDR1 is KGHSH and CDR2 is LQKENI. V shed 1 base and J 9 bases; nucleotides not matched to a gene: 1. The chain's CDR3 is CASSPRDRAPQHF. The CDR3 DNA sequence: TGTGCCAGCTCACCACGGGACAGGGCGCCCCAGCATTTT.

The rearrangement joins TRBV2 to TRBJ2-5, with TRBD2 as a possible D gene (5 bases). The germline CDR1 and CDR2 sequences are SNHLY and FYNNEI. The ends were cut back, 6 bases at V and 5 bases at J, with 13 bases in the middle. CDR3 length: 13 amino acids. This CDR3 is CASRGDTPETQYF. The CDR3, as DNA: TGTGCCAGCAGGGGAGACACGCCGGAGACCCAGTACTTC.

The count of this clone is one. The chain combines TRBV18 with TRBJ2-3; 9 nucleotides agree with TRBD2. CDR1 KGHSH and CDR2 LQKENI come from the germline V gene. Trimming removed 3 bases from V and 7 bases from J; junction bases left unmatched: 8. This CDR3 comprises 15 residues. The CDR3 DNA reads TGTGCCAGCTCACCGACAGCTAGCGGGGAAAATACGCAGTATTTT. Translation gives CASSPTASGENTQYF.

V is TRBV3-1 (or the pseudogene TRBV3-2) and J is TRBJ1-5, with 8 bases aligning to TRBD1. Germline V gene lookup returns CDR1 LGHDT and CDR2 YNNKEL (reference sequence). The CDR3 loop spans 16 amino acids. Losses at the gene ends were 3 bases for V and 6 bases for J; bases not matched to a gene: 10. The CDR3 DNA is TGTGCCAGCAGCCACAGACAGGGGCCCTGGGGTCAGCCCCAGCATTTT. Residues: CASSHRQGPWGQPQHF.

This sequence joins TRBV6-5 and TRBJ1-5; D gene ambiguous. The CDR3 length is 15 residues. V lost 7 bases, J lost 3 bases, and 16 bases lay in between. CDR1 MNHEY and CDR2 SVGAGI come from the germline V gene. The CDR3 coding sequence is TGTGCCAGCAACCCCTCGGGTCGGCTCAATCAGCCCCAGCATTTT. Its protein product is CASNPSGRLNQPQHF.

The chain employs TRBV30 and TRBJ2-7; TRBD1 is a possible D gene (5 bases). Germline CDR1 reads GTSNPN; CDR2 reads SVGIG (reference sequence). V dropped 2 bases and J dropped 1 base, with 6 bases sitting between them. This CDR3 is built from 12 residues. The chain's CDR3 is CAWSQGSYEQYF. CDR3 bases: TGTGCCTGGAGTCAGGGATCCTACGAGCAGTACTTC.